Below, one TCR beta chain is given with its context. Antigen unknown. Random hexamers served to reverse transcribe roughly 0.5 to 1 ug RNA. Amplification of TCR beta CDR3 by immunoSEQ multiplex PCR spanned 54 Vbeta and 13 Jbeta. TCRdb itself ran the immunoSEQ multiplex PCR reads through MiXCR, one entry per CDR3 protein. Of 130,000 or so distinct CDR3 sequences listed, just over 95% are singletons. This CDR3 is built from 14 residues. Trimming pared 1 base from V and 3 bases from J, leaving 7 bases between. Germline assignment: CDR1 MGHDK and CDR2 SYGVNS. Patients with Susac syndrome fulfilled recently defined diagnostic criteria for definite or probable disease. This sample is drawn from a study of CD8 T cells in Susac syndrome. Study findings and constraints: Clonal expansion did not appear in Susac syndrome CD4+ T cell repertoires.

The sample was CD4+ T cells from PBMCs. The rearrangement joins TRBV25-1 to TRBJ1-5, with D tentatively TRBD1 (6 bases). This sequence originates from a human donor with Susac syndrome. Here the CDR3 DNA reads TGTGCCAGCAGTGAATCAGGGGACAATCAGCCCCAGCATTTT. It is translated as CASSESGDNQPQHF.